This T cell receptor (beta chain) derives from a study of blood T cell repertoires in COVID-19. Per the authors' pipeline: It was from reference gene primer amplification that nucleated cell counts were estimated. Produced via immunoSEQ multiplex PCR; TCRdb's table is partial and in-frame only. The V and J calls and clone size come from that table; D and trimming were worked out from the DNA. Among hundreds of thousands of clones listed, 85% to 90% were seen once. Assignments of participants to cohorts depended upon their own reported clinical history. Two negative PCRs, clearance, or symptom resolution characterized the recovered Cohort 3 donors. Germline values: CDR1 LNHDA, CDR2 SQIVND (reference sequence). This CDR3 has 13 amino acids. V lost 2 bases and J lost 1, with 5 bases in between.

The V and J genes are TRBV19 and TRBJ1-1; D uncertain. Sample: PBMCs or T cells enriched from blood (not recorded which). The sequence was collected from a man between 40 and 49 years old who had recovered from COVID-19. The CDR3 is CASSIWANTEAFF. The CDR3 DNA reads as TGTGCCAGTAGTATATGGGCGAACACTGAAGCTTTCTTT.